Listed here are 4 T cell receptor beta chains from one sample, sequenced in a study of HIV-infected patients and healthy controls. Reverse transcription used 450 to 550 ng RNA and constant-region primers for alpha and beta. Separate chain-specific third strand synthesis with multiplexing indices produced the alpha and beta libraries. MiXCR was run by TCRdb on the 5' RACE reads, yielding one entry per CDR3 protein. The sample carries roughly 14,000 distinct CDR3 sequences, approximately 7% recorded once. No cell fractionation was done, so the repertoire covers all unsorted peripheral blood T cells. The material sequenced was blood. The source of these receptors is an adult in good health.

The chain couples TRBV18 to TRBJ2-7; TRBD1 aligns across 7 bases. Trimming removed 3 bases from V and 3 bases from J; junction bases left unmatched: 2. The CDR3 contains 13 residues. Per germline, CDR1 KGHSH and CDR2 LQKENI. The CDR3 spells CASSPRGLYEQYF. As DNA, the CDR3 is TGTGCCAGCTCACCGAGGGGGCTCTACGAGCAGTACTTC.

The chain employs TRBV5-6 and TRBJ2-3; 7 positions match TRBD2. The V gene end was trimmed by 0 bases and the J gene end by 2 bases; junction bases not matched to a gene: 9. Germline V gives CDR1 SGHDT, CDR2 YYEEEE. The CDR3 spans 17 residues. The CDR3 loop reads CASSLVERDPITDTQYF. DNA for the CDR3: TGTGCCAGCAGCTTGGTAGAGCGGGACCCGATCACAGATACGCAGTATTTT.

This clonotype was counted many times. The genes are TRBV20-1 and TRBJ2-7, with D possibly matching TRBD2 (5 bases). V gave up 3 bases and J gave up 5 bases, with 17 bases separating them. The germline CDR1 and CDR2 sequences are DFQATT and SNEGSKA (reference sequence). CDR3 length: 14 amino acids. CDR3 nucleotides: TGCAGTGCTAGTGGGTTAGAGGGATCCAACGAGCAGTACTTC. It encodes CSASGLEGSNEQYF.

By sample share, this clonotype is medium-sized (0.01 to 0.1%). The V and J genes are TRBV14 and TRBJ1-2; D is undetermined. This CDR3 region has 12 residues. V lost 1 base and J 8 bases, leaving 8 bases between the germline ends. Looked up from germline, CDR1 is SGHDN and CDR2 is FVKESK. CDR3 residues: CASSQGPIGYTF. As DNA, the CDR3 is TGTGCCAGCAGCCAAGGTCCGATCGGCTACACCTTC.